The table lists the clone carrying this T cell receptor (beta chain) with a few counts. Its antigen is not known. Then a second PCR, running about 6 to 12 cycles, was carried out with a sample-barcoded 5' primer and a J-beta primer mix. Each of the samples gave a minimum of 2.5 million paired-end reads that contained CDR3. From the 5' RACE reads, TCRdb called clonotypes with MiXCR, one entry per CDR3 protein. The data contain hundreds of thousands of distinct CDR3 sequences, about 24% of them singletons. This specimen belongs to a study of blood T cells in healthy people across ages. Study-level results: Roughly linear declines in TCR beta diversity per million T cells occurred with age.

This sample was also put to use in a study of T cells of mothers and their children.

The specimen sequenced was blood. This receptor was identified in a boy aged 5 to 17 in good health.

CDR3 nucleotide sequence: TGTGCCAGCAGCTTAATTAGCATAGAGACCCAGTACTTC. This translates into CASSLISIETQYF. J is TRBJ2-5 and V is TRBV7-2; D is unresolved. Germline V gives CDR1 SGHTA, CDR2 FQGNSA. This CDR3 comprises 13 residues. Trimming took off 2 bases at V and 4 bases at J, with 8 bases between the two ends.